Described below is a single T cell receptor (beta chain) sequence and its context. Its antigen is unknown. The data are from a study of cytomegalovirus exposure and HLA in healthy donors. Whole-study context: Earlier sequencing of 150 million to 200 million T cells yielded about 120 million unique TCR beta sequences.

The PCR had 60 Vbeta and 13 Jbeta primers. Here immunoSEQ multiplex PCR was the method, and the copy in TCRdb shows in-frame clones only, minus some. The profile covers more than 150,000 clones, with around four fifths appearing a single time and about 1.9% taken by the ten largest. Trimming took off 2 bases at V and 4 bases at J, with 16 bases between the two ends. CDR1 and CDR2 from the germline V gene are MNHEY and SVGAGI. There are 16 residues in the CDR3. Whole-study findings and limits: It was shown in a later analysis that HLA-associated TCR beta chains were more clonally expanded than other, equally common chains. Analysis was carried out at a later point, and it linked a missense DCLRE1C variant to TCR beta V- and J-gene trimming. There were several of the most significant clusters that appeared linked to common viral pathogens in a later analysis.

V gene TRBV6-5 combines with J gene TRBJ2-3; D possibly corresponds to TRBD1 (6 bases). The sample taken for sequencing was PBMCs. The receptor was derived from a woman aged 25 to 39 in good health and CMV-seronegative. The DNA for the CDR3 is TGTGCCAGCAGTTACAGTGGTTGGGGGCGATCAGATACGCAGTATTTT. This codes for CASSYSGWGRSDTQYF.